These 18 T cell receptor beta chains were all obtained from the same sample, sequenced in a study of T cell responses to AZD1222 COVID-19 vaccine. Repertoires were generated with immunoSEQ multiplex PCR, while TCRdb's copy carries only in-frame clones and drops some. The table lists about 160,000 clones, approximately 90% of them singletons. The sequenced sample was peripheral blood, obtained on day 0 of MenACWY control vaccination. The receptors come from an adult in good health.

The chain joins TRBV7-6 to TRBJ2-1, with 8 nucleotides matching TRBD2. J lost 8 bases, V lost 5 bases, and 14 bases had no gene match. The CDR3 covers 16 residues. The germline gives CDR1 SGHVS, CDR2 FNYEAQ. For the CDR3, the DNA is TGTGCCAGCAGCCCCCGGGGTAGCGGGGCTGCCCATGAGCAGTTCTTC. Amino acid sequence: CASSPRGSGAAHEQFF.

The V and J genes are TRBV28 and TRBJ2-2; 9 bases map to TRBD1. The CDR3 runs 15 residues. Unmatched junction bases numbered 2, after V lost 2 bases and J lost 4 bases. Per the germline V gene, CDR1 is MDHEN and CDR2 is SYDVKM. The CDR3 reads CASSLGTGPTGELFF. For the CDR3, the DNA is TGTGCCAGCAGTTTAGGGACAGGGCCCACCGGGGAGCTGTTTTTT.

V usage is TRBV5-1 and J usage is TRBJ2-3; D uncertain. There are 13 residues in the CDR3. V was trimmed by 4 bases and J by 4 bases, leaving 10 bases between them. Germline V gene sequence: CDR1 SGHRS, CDR2 YFSETQ. The CDR3 here is CASSPSVADTQYF. CDR3 in DNA: TGCGCCAGCAGCCCGTCGGTGGCAGATACGCAGTATTTT. The whole variable domain, filled in from reference TRBV5-1 and TRBJ2-3, reads KAGVTQTPRYLIKTRGQQVTLSCSPISGHRSVSWYQQTPGQGLQFLFEYFSETQRNKGNFPGRFSGRQFSNSRSEMNVSTLELGDSALYLCASSPSVADTQYFGPGTRLTVL.

The V gene is TRBV7-8, the J gene TRBJ1-1; TRBD1 is a possible D gene (6 bases). Per germline, CDR1 SGHVS and CDR2 FQNEAQ. The CDR3 sequence is 13 residues long. Deletions cut 3 bases from V and 5 bases from J, with 10 bases between. The CDR3 protein is CASSLGGATEAFF. The DNA for the CDR3 is TGTGCCAGCAGCTTGGGGGGGGCAACTGAAGCTTTCTTT.

The V call is TRBV27, the J call TRBJ1-2; D unclear. Germline assignment: CDR1 MNHEY and CDR2 SMNVEV (reference sequence). The CDR3 sequence is 14 residues long. Trimming took off 2 bases at V and 0 bases at J, with 7 bases between the two ends. The DNA for the CDR3 is TGTGCCAGCAGTTTAATGCCCTCTAACTATGGCTACACCTTC. Protein product: CASSLMPSNYGYTF.

The V gene is TRBV15, the J gene TRBJ1-4, with no clear D. The CDR3 is made up of 16 amino acids. Germline values: CDR1 LNHNV, CDR2 YYDKDF (reference sequence). V dropped 0 bases and J dropped 11 bases, with 19 bases sitting between them. The chain's CDR3 is CATSRERGSWGGKLFF. DNA of the CDR3: TGTGCCACCAGCAGAGAACGAGGGTCCTGGGGAGGGAAACTGTTTTTT.

The chain recombines TRBV28 with TRBJ1-4, with unresolved D. Germline loops: CDR1 MDHEN, CDR2 SYDVKM. The CDR3 is 13 amino acids. V lost 6 bases, J lost 7 bases, and 12 bases lay in between. CDR3 protein: CASRGSELEKLFF. The CDR3 DNA sequence: TGTGCCAGCAGGGGGTCTGAGCTTGAAAAACTGTTTTTT.

The rearrangement uses TRBV7-9 and TRBJ1-1, with D uncertain. CDR1 is SEHNR, CDR2 FQNEAQ, per germline (reference sequence). V lost 5 bases to trimming and J lost 3 bases, with 13 bases between them. The CDR3 runs 14 residues. As DNA, the CDR3 is TGTGCCAGCAGCGCCCTAGGGAGGGACACTGAAGCTTTCTTT. Translation gives CASSALGRDTEAFF.

The chain uses TRBV6-5 and TRBJ1-2, with D possibly TRBD1 on 6 matching bases. The germline V and J ends were trimmed by 5 bases and 5 bases, with 12 bases remaining between them. CDR3 length: 13 amino acids. Germline CDR1 reads MNHEY; CDR2 reads SVGAGI. CDR3 DNA sequence: TGTGCCAGCAGTCCCTTAGGGGGTTATGGCTACACCTTC. This gives the protein CASSPLGGYGYTF.

The CDR3 DNA is TGTGCCAGTAGTATAGCTCCTCCGGGACAGGCTAATGAGCAGTTCTTC. This sequence encodes CASSIAPPGQANEQFF. The V call is TRBV19, the J call TRBJ2-1, with 8 bases matching TRBD1. This CDR3 has 16 residues. Trimming at V came to 1 base and at J to 7 bases, leaving 9 bases not matched to a gene. Germline lookup yields CDR1 LNHDA and CDR2 SQIVND (reference sequence). Drawing the rest from reference TRBV19 and TRBJ2-1, the complete variable domain is DGGITQSPKYLFRKEGQNVTLSCEQNLNHDAMYWYRQDPGQGLRLIYYSQIVNDFQKGDIAEGYSVSREKKESFPLTVTSAQKNPTAFYLCASSIAPPGQANEQFFGPGTRLTVL.

The rearrangement links TRBV9 to TRBJ2-7; unclear D gene. The V end lost 4 bases, the J end lost 1 base, and 6 bases lay between the germline ends. The CDR3 sequence is 12 residues long. CDR1 and CDR2 (germline): SGDLS, YYNGEE. The DNA for the CDR3 is TGTGCCAGCAGCCCCGGGTCCTACGAGCAGTACTTC. It codes for CASSPGSYEQYF. Full variable domain (remainder filled in from reference TRBV9 and TRBJ2-7): DSGVTQTPKHLITATGQRVTLRCSPRSGDLSVYWYQQSLDQGLQFLIQYYNGEERAKGNILERFSAQQFPDLHSELNLSSLELGDSALYFCASSPGSYEQYFGPGTRLTVT.

This chain connects TRBV10-3 to TRBJ2-7; D could derive from TRBD1 or TRBD2 (5 bases each). V gave up 5 bases and J gave up 2 bases, with 10 bases separating them. The CDR3 totals 13 residues. Per the germline V gene, CDR1 is ENHRY and CDR2 is SYGVKD. In DNA, the CDR3 is TGTGCCATCAGTACGGGGACCGCCTACGAGCAGTACTTC. This translates into CAISTGTAYEQYF.

This clone occurred once. The chain joins TRBV5-1 to TRBJ2-1; weak D call: TRBD1 (6 bases). V dropped 0 bases and J dropped 1 base, with 8 bases sitting between them. There are 15 residues in the CDR3. Germline CDR1 reads SGHRS; CDR2 reads YFSETQ. The CDR3 region has the DNA TGCGCCAGCAGCTTGGCCGGGACATCCTACAATGAGCAGTTCTTC. As protein: CASSLAGTSYNEQFF.

The rearrangement links TRBV20-1 to TRBJ2-2, with 9 bases matching TRBD1. The trim removed 3 bases at V and 4 bases at J, leaving 3 bases unmatched. The CDR3 extends over 14 amino acids. In germline, CDR1 is DFQATT, CDR2 SNEGSKA (reference sequence). The CDR3 protein is CSASSGQGTGELFF. CDR3 in DNA: TGCAGTGCTAGTTCGGGACAGGGCACCGGGGAGCTGTTTTTT.

The V call is TRBV19, the J call TRBJ1-2; tentatively, D is TRBD1 (5 bases). CDR3 size: 13 residues. The V end lost 8 bases, the J end lost 8 bases, and 18 bases lay between the germline ends. Germline CDR1 reads LNHDA; CDR2 reads SQIVND (reference sequence). The CDR3 DNA sequence: TGTGCCAGTCAGGAGGGGCGGGTGTACGGCTACACCTTC. It is translated as CASQEGRVYGYTF.

The chain joins TRBV18 to TRBJ1-2; 7 bases are shared with TRBD1. The CDR3 runs to 17 residues. Trimming at V came to 0 bases and at J to 1 base, leaving 8 bases not matched to a gene. CDR1 is KGHSH and CDR2 is LQKENI in the germline V gene. The CDR3 reads CASSPPKVGTDNYGYTF. The CDR3 DNA is TGTGCCAGCTCACCACCGAAAGTCGGGACAGATAACTATGGCTACACCTTC.

V usage is TRBV25-1 and J usage is TRBJ2-3; 10 bases line up with TRBD1. The CDR3 covers 14 residues. J gave up 3 bases and V 8 bases, and 5 bases lay outside the gene matches. The germline CDR1 and CDR2 sequences are MGHDK and SYGVNS. This chain's CDR3 is CASEADRGTDTQYF. The CDR3 nucleotides read TGTGCCAGCGAGGCGGACAGGGGGACAGATACGCAGTATTTT.

The rearrangement joins TRBV7-9 to TRBJ1-1; tentatively, D is TRBD1 (5 bases). Trimming removed 3 bases at V and 0 bases at J, with 8 bases between. This CDR3 has 14 residues. CDR1 and CDR2 from the germline V gene are SEHNR and FQNEAQ (reference sequence). The CDR3 reads CASSFRAMNTEAFF. The CDR3 nucleotides are TGTGCCAGCAGCTTCAGGGCCATGAACACTGAAGCTTTCTTT.